The subject of this entry is one T cell receptor (beta chain). Antigen unknown. This CDR3 is 13 amino acids long. Germline CDR1 reads MDHEN; CDR2 reads SYDVKM. After removal of 3 bases from V and 13 bases from J, the junction contained 11 bases not matched to a gene. These data belong to a study of shared clonotypes between healthy human individuals. Study-level information: Per donor, CD8 memory used one plate, CD8 naive used two, CD4 memory used three and CD4 naive used three. Findings and limits, study-wide: Clonotypes not shared had lower generation probabilities than those common to all four donors. It was observed that about 5% of naive CD4 clonotypes were shared across several donors.

Genomic DNA (from each subset) was split evenly across several immunoSEQ plates. Profiled with immunoSEQ multiplex PCR; TCRdb holds only in-frame clones, not every one. Of 110,000 or so clones in the sample, about 63% were seen once. Sequenced: memory CD8+ T cells sorted from blood. Subset defined: CD45RO+ cells pooled with CCR7-negative TemRA cells. The clonotype originates from a woman between 25 and 40 years old in good health. The chain employs TRBV28 and TRBJ2-7, with 8 bases aligning to TRBD2. In nucleotides, the CDR3 is TGTGCCAGCAGTTTCATCCCCCGGGAGGGCTATTACTTC. Amino acids: CASSFIPREGYYF.